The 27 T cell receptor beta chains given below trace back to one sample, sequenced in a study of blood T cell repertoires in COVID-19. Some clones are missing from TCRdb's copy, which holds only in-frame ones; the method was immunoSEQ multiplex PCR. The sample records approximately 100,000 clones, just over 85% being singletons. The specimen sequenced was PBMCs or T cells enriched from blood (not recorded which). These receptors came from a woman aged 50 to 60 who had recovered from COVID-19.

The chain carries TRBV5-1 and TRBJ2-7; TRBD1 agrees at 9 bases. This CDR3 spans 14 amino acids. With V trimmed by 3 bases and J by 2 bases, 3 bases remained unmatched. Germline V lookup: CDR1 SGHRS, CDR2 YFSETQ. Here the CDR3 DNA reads TGCGCCAGCAGCTGGGACAGGGAGGCCTACGAGCAGTACTTC. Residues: CASSWDREAYEQYF.

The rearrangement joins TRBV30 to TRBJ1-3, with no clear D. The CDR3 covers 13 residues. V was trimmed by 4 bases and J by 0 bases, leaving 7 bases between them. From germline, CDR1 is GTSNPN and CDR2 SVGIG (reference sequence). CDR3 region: CAWKPASGNTIYF. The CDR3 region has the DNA TGTGCCTGGAAGCCCGCCTCTGGAAACACCATATATTTT.

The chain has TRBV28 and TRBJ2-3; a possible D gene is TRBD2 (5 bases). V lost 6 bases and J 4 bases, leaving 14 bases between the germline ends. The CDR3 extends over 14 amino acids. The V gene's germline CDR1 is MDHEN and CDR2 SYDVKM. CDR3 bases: TGTGCCAGCAGCCTGGGTACGGGGTCAGATACGCAGTATTTT. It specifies CASSLGTGSDTQYF.

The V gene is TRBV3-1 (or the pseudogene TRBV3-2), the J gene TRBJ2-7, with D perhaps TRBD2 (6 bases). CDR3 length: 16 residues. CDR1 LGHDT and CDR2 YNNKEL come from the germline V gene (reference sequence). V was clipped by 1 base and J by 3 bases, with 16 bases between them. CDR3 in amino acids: CASSQGNLAGIYEQYF. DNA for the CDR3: TGTGCCAGCAGCCAAGGGAACCTCGCGGGGATCTACGAGCAGTACTTC.

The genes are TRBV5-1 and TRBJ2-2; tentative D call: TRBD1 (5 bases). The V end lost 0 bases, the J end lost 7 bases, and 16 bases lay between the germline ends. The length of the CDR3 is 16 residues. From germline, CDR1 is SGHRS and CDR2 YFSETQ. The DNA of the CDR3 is TGCGCCAGCAGCTTGGCCTGGCAGGGAATCGGCGGGGAGCTGTTTTTT. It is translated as CASSLAWQGIGGELFF.

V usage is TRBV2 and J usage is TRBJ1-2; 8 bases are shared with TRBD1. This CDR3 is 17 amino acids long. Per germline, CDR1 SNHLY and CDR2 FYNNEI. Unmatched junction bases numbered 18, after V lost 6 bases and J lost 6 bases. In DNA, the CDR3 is TGTGCCAGCAGCCGACTTCCACCGGGACAGGCTCAGAATGGCTACACCTTC. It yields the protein CASSRLPPGQAQNGYTF.

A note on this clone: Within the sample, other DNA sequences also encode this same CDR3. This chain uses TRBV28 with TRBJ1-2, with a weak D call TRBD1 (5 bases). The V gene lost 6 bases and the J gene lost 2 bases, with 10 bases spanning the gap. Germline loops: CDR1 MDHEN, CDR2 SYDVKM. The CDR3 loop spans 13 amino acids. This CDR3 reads CASSLSGNYGYTF. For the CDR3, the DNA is TGTGCCAGCAGCCTGTCAGGGAACTATGGCTACACCTTC.

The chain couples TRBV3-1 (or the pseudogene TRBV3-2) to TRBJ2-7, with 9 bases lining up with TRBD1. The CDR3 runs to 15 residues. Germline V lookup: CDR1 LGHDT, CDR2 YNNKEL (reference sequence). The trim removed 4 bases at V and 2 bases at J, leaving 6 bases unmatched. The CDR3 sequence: CASSRGTGSAYEQYF. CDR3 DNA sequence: TGTGCCAGCAGCCGGGGGACAGGGTCAGCCTACGAGCAGTACTTC.

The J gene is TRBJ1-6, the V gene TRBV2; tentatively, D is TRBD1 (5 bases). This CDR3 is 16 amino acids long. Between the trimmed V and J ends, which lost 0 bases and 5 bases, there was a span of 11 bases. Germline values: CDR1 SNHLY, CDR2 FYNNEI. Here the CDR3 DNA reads TGTGCCAGCAGTGAAGCCGGGGCGGGGAATAATTCACCCCTCCACTTT. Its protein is CASSEAGAGNNSPLHF. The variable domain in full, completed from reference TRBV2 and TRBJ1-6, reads EPEVTQTPSHQVTQMGQEVILRCVPISNHLYFYWYRQILGQKVEFLVSFYNNEISEKSEIFDDQFSVERPDGSNFTLKIRSTKLEDSAMYFCASSEAGAGNNSPLHFGNGTRLTVT.

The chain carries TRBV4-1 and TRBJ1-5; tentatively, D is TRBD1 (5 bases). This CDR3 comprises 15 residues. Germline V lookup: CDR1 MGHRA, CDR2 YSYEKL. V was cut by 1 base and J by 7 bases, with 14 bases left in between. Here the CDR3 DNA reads TGCGCCAGCAGCCAAGTCGGAGGGGCTGACCAGCCCCAGCATTTT. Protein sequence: CASSQVGGADQPQHF.

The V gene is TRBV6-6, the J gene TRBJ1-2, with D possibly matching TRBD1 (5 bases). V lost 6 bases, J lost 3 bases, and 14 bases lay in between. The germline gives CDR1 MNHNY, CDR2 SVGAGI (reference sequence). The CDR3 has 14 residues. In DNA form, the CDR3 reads TGTGCCAGCAGCAGGAGTCCGGGGGACTATGGCTACACCTTC. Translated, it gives CASSRSPGDYGYTF.

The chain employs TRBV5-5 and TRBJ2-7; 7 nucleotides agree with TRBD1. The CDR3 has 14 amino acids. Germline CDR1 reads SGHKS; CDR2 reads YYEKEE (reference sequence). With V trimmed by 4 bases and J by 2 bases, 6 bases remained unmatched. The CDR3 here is CASSVRDSPYEQYF. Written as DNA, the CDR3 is TGTGCCAGCAGCGTCCGGGACAGCCCCTACGAGCAGTACTTC.

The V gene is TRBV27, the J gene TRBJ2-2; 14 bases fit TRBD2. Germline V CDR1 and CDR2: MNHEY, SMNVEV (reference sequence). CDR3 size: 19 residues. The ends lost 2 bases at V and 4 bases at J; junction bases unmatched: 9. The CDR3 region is CASSLAGTSGSRGTGELFF. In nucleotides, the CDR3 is TGTGCCAGCAGTTTAGCCGGGACTAGCGGGAGTAGAGGCACCGGGGAGCTGTTTTTT.

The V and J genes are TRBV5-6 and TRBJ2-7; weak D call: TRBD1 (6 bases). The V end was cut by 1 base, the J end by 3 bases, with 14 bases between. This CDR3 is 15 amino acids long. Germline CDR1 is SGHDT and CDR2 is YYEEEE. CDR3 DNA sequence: TGTGCCAGCAGCTTGTGGAGGCAACAGGGCTACGAGCAGTACTTC. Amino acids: CASSLWRQQGYEQYF.

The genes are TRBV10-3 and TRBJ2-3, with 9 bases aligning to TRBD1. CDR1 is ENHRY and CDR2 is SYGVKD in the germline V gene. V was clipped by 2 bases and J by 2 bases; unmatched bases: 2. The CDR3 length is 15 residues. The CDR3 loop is CAISEGTGPTDTQYF. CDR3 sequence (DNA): TGTGCCATCAGTGAGGGGACAGGGCCCACAGATACGCAGTATTTT.

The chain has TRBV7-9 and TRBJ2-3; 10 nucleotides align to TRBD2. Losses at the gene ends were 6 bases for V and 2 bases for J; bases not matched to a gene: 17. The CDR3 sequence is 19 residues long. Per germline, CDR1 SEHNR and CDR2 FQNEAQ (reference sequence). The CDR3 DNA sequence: TGTGCCAGCAGGCCCCCACTAAGCGGGGGGGAAACTTTCACAGATACGCAGTATTTT. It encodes CASRPPLSGGETFTDTQYF.

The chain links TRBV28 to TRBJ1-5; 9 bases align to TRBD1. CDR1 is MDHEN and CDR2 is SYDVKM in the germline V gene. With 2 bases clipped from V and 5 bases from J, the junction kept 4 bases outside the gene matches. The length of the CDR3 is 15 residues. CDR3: CASSLGDRAHQPQHF. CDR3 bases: TGTGCCAGCAGTTTAGGGGACAGGGCCCATCAGCCCCAGCATTTT.

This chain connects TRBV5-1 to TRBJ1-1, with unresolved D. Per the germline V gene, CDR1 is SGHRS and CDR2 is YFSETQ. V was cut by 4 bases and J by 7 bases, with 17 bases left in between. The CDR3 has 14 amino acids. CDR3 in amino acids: CASSQVGGLGEAFF. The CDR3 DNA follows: TGCGCCAGCAGCCAAGTCGGAGGCCTCGGTGAAGCTTTCTTT.

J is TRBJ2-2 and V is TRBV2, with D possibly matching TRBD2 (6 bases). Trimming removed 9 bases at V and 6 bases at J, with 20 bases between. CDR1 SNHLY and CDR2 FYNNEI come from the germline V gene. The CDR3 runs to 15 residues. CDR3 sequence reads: CASKGRGGPPGELFF. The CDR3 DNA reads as TGTGCCAGTAAGGGCCGGGGAGGACCACCCGGGGAGCTGTTTTTT.

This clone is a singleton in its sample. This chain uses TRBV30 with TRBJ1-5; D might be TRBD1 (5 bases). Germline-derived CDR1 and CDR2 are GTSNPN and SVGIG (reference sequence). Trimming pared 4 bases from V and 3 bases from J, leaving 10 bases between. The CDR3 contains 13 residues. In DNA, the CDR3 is TGTGCCTGGACCCCACAGGTCAATCAGCCCCAGCATTTT. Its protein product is CAWTPQVNQPQHF. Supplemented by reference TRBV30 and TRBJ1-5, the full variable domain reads SQTIHQWPATLVQPVGSPLSLECTVEGTSNPNLYWYRQAAGRGLQLLFYSVGIGQISSEVPQNLSASRPQDRQFILSSKKLLLSDSGFYLCAWTPQVNQPQHFGDGTRLSIL.

CDR3 coding DNA: TGCGCCAGCAGCTGGGACAGTGCTAGCACAGATACGCAGTATTTT. As protein: CASSWDSASTDTQYF. V is TRBV5-1 and J is TRBJ2-3; 7 nucleotides align to TRBD1. Germline lookup yields CDR1 SGHRS and CDR2 YFSETQ. This CDR3 has 15 amino acids. V dropped 3 bases and J dropped 0; count of bases not matched to a gene: 4.

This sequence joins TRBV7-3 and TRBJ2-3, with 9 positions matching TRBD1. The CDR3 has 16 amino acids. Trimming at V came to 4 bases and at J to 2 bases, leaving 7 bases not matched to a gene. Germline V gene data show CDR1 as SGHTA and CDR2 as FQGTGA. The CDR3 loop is CASSSGQGGNTDTQYF. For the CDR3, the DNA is TGTGCCAGCAGCTCGGGACAGGGCGGTAACACAGATACGCAGTATTTT. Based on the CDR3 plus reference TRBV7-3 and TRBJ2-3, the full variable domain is GAGVSQTPSNKVTEKGKYVELRCDPISGHTALYWYRQSLGQGPEFLIYFQGTGAADDSGLPNDRFFAVRPEGSVSTLKIQRTERGDSAVYLCASSSGQGGNTDTQYFGPGTRLTVL.

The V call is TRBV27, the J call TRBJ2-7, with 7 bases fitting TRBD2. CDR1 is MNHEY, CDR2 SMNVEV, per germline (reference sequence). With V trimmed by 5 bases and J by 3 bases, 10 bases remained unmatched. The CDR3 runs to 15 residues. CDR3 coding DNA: TGTGCCAGCAGTCCACAGACCGGCGGGAGCTACGAGCAGTACTTC. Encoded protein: CASSPQTGGSYEQYF.

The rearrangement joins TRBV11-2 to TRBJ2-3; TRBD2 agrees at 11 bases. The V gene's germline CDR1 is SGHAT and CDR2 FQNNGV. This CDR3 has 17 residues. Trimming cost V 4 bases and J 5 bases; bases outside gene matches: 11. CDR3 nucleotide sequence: TGTGCCAGCAGCTGGCGGATAGCGGGGGGGCCTGGAGATACGCAGTATTTT. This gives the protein CASSWRIAGGPGDTQYF.

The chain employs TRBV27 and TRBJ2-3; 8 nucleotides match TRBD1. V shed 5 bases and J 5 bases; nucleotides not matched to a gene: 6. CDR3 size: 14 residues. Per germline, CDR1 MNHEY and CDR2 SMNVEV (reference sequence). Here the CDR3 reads CASSPGQGGDTQYF. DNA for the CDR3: TGTGCCAGCAGTCCAGGACAGGGCGGAGATACGCAGTATTTT.

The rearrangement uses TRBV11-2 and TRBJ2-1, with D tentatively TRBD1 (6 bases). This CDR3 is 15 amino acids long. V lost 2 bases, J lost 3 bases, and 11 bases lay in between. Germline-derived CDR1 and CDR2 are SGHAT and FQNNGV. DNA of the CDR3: TGTGCCAGCAGCTTAAGTGGGGGCCTCTACAATGAGCAGTTCTTC. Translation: CASSLSGGLYNEQFF.

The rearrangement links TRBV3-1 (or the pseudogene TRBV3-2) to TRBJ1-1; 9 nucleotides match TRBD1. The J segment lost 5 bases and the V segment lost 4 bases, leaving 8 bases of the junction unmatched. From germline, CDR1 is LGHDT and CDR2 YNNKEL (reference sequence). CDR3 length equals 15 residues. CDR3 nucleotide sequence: TGTGCCAGCAGCCCCCCCGGGACAGGGAATACTGAAGCTTTCTTT. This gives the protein CASSPPGTGNTEAFF.